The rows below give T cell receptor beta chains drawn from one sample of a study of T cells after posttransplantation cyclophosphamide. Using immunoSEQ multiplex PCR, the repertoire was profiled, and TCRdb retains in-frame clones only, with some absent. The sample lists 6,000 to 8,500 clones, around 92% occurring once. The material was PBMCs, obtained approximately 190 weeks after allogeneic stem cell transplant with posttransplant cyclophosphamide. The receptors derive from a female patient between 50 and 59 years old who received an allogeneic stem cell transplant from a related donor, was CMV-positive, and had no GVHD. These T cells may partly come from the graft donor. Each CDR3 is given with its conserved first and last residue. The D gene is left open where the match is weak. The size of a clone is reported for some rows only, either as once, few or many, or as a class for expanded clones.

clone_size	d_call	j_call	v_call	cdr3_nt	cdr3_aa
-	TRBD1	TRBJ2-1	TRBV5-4	TGTGCCAGCAGCTTGGGAGGGCAGGGGGCGCTTAATGAGCAGTTCTTC	CASSLGGQGALNEQFF
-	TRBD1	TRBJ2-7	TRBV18	TGTGCCAGCTCACCGTCGGGACAGGGGTTTGCCGAGCAGTACTTC	CASSPSGQGFAEQYF
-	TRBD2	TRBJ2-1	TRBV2	TGTGCCAGCAGTCGAAGCTGGGCTAGCGGGGATGAGCAGTTCTTC	CASSRSWASGDEQFF
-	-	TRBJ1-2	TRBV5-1	TGCGCCAGCAGCTTGGGACAAGGCCAAGGGGTATGGGATGGCTACACCTTC	CASSLGQGQGVWDGYTF
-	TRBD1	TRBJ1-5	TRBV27	TGTGCCAGCAGGGGGGGCGGACAGGGCGAGGATCAGCCCCAGCATTTT	CASRGGGQGEDQPQHF
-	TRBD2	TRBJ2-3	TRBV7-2	TGTGCCAGCCGCTTGGGGCGGGAGATTAGAGATACGCAGTATTTT	CASRLGREIRDTQYF
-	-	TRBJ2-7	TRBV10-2	TGCGCCAGCAGTGTTGGGAGCCGGAACTCCTACGAGCAGTACTTC	CASSVGSRNSYEQYF
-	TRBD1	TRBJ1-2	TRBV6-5	TGTGCCACCAGCCTTTTCGGGACAGGCGGTGGCTACACCTTC	CATSLFGTGGGYTF
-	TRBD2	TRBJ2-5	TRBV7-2	TGTGCCAGCAACAGCGGGACGTGGGAGTCCCAGTACTTC	CASNSGTWESQYF
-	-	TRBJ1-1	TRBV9	TGTGCCAGCAGCGTAGGGAGCCGGAACACTGAAGCTTTCTTT	CASSVGSRNTEAFF
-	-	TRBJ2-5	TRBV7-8	TGTGCCAGCAGCTTATCTGAATTTACGGGGCAAGAGACCCAGTACTTC	CASSLSEFTGQETQYF
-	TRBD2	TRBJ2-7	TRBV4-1	TGCGCCAGCAGCCAGCCGGTCGGGCGGCGGGAGTCCCGAGAGCAGTACTTC	CASSQPVGRRESREQYF
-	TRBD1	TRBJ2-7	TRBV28	TGTGCCAGCAGTACGGGACAGCCCATTCTTTTGGACGAGCAGTACTTC	CASSTGQPILLDEQYF
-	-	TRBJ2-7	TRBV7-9	TGTGCCAGCAGCAGGGGGGGTCGGGTCCACTACGAGCAGTACTTC	CASSRGGRVHYEQYF
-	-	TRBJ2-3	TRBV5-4	TGTGCCAGCAGAGCGGTTACAGATACGCAGTATTTT	CASRAVTDTQYF
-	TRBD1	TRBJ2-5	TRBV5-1	TGCGCCAGCGGACAGGGGGCAGGGACCCAGTACTTC	CASGQGAGTQYF
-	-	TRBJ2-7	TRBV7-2	TGTGCCAGCAGCTTTCAGGGATACGAGCAGTACTTC	CASSFQGYEQYF
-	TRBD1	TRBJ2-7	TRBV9	TGTGCCAGCAGCTCAGGAGGGACAGGGGTTACCGAGCAGTACTTC	CASSSGGTGVTEQYF
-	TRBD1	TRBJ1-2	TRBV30	TGTGCCTGGAGCATCCCGGGACAGGGGGTTTGGAACTATGGCTACACCTTC	CAWSIPGQGVWNYGYTF
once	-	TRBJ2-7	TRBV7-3	TGTGCCAGCAGCTTATACTACGGCTCCTCCTACGAGCAGTACTTC	CASSLYYGSSYEQYF
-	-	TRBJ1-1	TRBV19	TGTGCCAGTAGTACCTTCCAGGGGCCCGGCACTGAAGCTTTCTTT	CASSTFQGPGTEAFF
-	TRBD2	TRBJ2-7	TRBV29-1	TGCAGCGTTGTTGCGGGAGTGGTCTCCTACGAGCAGTACTTC	CSVVAGVVSYEQYF
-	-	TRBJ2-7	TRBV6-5	TGTGCCAGCAGTTTCGGGAGTTCCACGTACGAGCAGTACTTC	CASSFGSSTYEQYF
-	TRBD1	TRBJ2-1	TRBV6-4	TGTGCCAGCAGTGTAGAATCTAAGGGACAGCCTGCAATGAAGCAGTTCTTC	CASSVESKGQPAMKQFF
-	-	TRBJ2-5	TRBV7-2	TGTGTCAGCAGCTTAGGGGCGCAGATTAGGATAGAGACCCAGTACTTC	CVSSLGAQIRIETQYF
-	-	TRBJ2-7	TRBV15	TGTGCCACCAGCAGAGACCTCTCCTACGAGCAGTACTTC	CATSRDLSYEQYF
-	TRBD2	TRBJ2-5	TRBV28	TGTGCCAGTGAGCCTTCGGGACTAGCGGGAGTTCCTAACGAGGAATGGGGGACCCAGTACTTC	CASEPSGLAGVPNEEWGTQYF
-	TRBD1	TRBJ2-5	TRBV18	TGTGCCAGCTCACCAGCGGGACAGGAGTACCAAGAGACCCAGTACTTC	CASSPAGQEYQETQYF
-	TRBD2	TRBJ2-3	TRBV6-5	TGTGCCAGCAGTTACTCTCAAGCGGGAGGTCCAGATACGCAGTATTTT	CASSYSQAGGPDTQYF
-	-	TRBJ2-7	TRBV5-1	TGCGCCAGCAGCTTGGCAGGGGAACGGGGCGAACAGTACTTC	CASSLAGERGEQYF
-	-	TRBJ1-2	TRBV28	TGTGCCAGCAGTCCCAGGGGTTATGGCTACACCTTC	CASSPRGYGYTF